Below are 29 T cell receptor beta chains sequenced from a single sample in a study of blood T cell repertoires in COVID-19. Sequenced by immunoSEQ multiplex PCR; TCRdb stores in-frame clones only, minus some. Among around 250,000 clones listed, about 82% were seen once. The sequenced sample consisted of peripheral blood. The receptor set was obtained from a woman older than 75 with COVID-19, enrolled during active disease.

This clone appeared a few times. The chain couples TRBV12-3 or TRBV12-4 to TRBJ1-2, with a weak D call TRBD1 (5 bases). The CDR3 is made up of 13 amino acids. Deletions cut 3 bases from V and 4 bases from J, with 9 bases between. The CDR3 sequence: CASSLGGTYGYTF. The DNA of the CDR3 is TGTGCCAGCAGTTTGGGGGGTACCTATGGCTACACCTTC.

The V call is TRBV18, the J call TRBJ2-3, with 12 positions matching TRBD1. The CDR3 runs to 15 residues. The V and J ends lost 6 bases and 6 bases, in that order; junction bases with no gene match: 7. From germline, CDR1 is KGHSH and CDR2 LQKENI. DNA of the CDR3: TGTGCCAGCTCTTCGGGACAGGGGGCCGTGGATACGCAGTATTTT. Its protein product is CASSSGQGAVDTQYF.

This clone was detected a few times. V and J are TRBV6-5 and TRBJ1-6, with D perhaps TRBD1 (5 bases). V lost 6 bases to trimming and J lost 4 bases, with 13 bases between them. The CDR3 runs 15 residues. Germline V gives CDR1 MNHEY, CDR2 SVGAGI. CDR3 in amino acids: CASRGGRGYNSPLHF. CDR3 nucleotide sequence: TGTGCCAGCAGGGGGGGGAGGGGATATAATTCACCCCTCCACTTT.

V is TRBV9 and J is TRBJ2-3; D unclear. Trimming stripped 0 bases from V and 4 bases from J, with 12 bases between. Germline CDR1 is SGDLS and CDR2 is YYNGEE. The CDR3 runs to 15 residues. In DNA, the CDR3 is TGTGCCAGCAGCGTAGGAGGAGATTACGCAGATACGCAGTATTTT. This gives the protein CASSVGGDYADTQYF. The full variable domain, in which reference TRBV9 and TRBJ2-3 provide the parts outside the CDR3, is DSGVTQTPKHLITATGQRVTLRCSPRSGDLSVYWYQQSLDQGLQFLIQYYNGEERAKGNILERFSAQQFPDLHSELNLSSLELGDSALYFCASSVGGDYADTQYFGPGTRLTVL.

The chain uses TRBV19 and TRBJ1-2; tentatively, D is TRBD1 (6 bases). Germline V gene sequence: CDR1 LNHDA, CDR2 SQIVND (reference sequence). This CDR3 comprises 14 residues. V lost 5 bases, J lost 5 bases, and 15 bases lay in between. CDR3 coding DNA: TGTGCCAGTAGTCGGGGGGCCCCTGGGTATGGCTACACCTTC. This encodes CASSRGAPGYGYTF.

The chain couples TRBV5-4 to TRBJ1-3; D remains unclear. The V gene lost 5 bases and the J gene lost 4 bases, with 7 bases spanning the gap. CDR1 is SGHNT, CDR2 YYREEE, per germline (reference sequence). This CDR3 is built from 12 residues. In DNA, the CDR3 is TGTGCCAGCAGTCGGTCCGGAAACACCATATATTTT. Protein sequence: CASSRSGNTIYF.

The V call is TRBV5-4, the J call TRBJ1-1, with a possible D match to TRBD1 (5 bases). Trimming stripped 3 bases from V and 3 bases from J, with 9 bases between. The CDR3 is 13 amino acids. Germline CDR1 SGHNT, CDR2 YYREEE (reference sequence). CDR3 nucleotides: TGTGCCAGCAGCTCTGACAGCCACACTGAAGCTTTCTTT. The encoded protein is CASSSDSHTEAFF. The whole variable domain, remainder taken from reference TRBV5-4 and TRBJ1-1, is ETGVTQSPTHLIKTRGQQVTLRCSSQSGHNTVSWYQQALGQGPQFIFQYYREEENGRGNFPPRFSGLQFPNYSSELNVNALELDDSALYLCASSSDSHTEAFFGQGTRLTVV.

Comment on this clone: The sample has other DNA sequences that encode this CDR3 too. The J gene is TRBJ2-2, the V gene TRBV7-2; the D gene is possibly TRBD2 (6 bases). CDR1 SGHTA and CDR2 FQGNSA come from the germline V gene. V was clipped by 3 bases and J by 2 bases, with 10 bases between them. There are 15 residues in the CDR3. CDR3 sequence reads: CASSFQGGNTGELFF. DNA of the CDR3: TGTGCCAGCAGCTTCCAGGGAGGAAACACCGGGGAGCTGTTTTTT.

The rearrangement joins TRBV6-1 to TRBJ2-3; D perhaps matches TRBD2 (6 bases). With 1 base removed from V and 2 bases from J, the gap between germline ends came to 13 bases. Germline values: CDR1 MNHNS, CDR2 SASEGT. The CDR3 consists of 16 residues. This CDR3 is CASSEEKRAITDTQYF. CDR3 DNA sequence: TGTGCCAGCAGTGAAGAGAAGCGGGCGATCACAGATACGCAGTATTTT.

The DNA of the CDR3 is TGTGCCAGCAGTAAGGGCAGCGGGTTGGGGACTGAAGCTTTCTTT. Amino acid sequence: CASSKGSGLGTEAFF. The genes are TRBV6-5 and TRBJ1-1; unclear D gene. The CDR3 has 15 amino acids. In germline, CDR1 is MNHEY, CDR2 SVGAGI. Between the trimmed V and J ends, which lost 5 bases and 5 bases, there was a span of 18 bases.

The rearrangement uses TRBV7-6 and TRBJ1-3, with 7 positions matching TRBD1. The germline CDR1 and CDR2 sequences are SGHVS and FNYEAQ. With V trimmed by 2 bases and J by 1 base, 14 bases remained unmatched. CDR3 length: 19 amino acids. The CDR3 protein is CASSLRSGQGGISGNTIYF. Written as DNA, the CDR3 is TGTGCCAGCAGCTTACGGTCCGGGCAGGGGGGTATATCTGGAAACACCATATATTTT.

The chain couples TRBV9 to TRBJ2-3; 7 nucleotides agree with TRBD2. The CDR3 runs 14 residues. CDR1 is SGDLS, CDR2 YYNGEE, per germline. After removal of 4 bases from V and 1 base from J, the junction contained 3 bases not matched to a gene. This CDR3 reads CASSWSGGTDTQYF. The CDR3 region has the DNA TGTGCCAGCAGCTGGAGCGGGGGCACAGATACGCAGTATTTT.

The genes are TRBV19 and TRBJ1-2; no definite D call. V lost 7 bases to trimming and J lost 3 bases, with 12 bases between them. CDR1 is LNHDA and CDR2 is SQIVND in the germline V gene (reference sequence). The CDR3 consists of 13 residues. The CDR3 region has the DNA TGTGCCAGTACCCACGGAGGGTACTATGGCTACACCTTC. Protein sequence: CASTHGGYYGYTF.

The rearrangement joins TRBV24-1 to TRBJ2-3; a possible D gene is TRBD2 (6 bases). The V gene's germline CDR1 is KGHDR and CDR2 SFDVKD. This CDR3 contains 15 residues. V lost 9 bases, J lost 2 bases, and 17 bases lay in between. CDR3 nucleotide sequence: TGTGCCACCGAGAACGGGGGTGTATACACAGATACGCAGTATTTT. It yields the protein CATENGGVYTDTQYF.

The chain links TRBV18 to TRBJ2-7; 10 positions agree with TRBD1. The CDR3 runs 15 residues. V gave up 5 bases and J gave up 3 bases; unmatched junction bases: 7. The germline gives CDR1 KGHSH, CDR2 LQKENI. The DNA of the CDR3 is TGTGCCAGCTCAATCGGAGGGGACAGGGGCTACGAGCAGTACGTC. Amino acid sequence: CASSIGGDRGYEQYV.

CDR3 residues: CASSQVRGWRYTF. The CDR3 nucleotides are TGTGCCAGCAGCCAAGTTCGGGGTTGGCGCTACACCTTC. The gene calls are TRBV14 and TRBJ1-2; D remains ambiguous. The CDR3 has 13 amino acids. Between the trimmed V and J ends, which lost 1 base and 9 bases, there was a span of 12 bases. In germline, CDR1 is SGHDN, CDR2 FVKESK.

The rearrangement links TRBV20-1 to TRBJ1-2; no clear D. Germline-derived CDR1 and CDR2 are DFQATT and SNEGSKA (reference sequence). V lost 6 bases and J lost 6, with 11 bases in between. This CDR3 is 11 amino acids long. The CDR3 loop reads CSAHPGDGYTF. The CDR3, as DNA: TGCAGTGCACACCCCGGGGATGGCTACACCTTC.

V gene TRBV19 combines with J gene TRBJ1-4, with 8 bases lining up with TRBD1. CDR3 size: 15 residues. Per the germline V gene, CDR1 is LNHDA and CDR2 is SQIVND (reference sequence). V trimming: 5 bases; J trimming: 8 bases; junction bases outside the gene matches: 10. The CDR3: CASSSRDRTPEKLFF. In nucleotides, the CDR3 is TGTGCCAGTAGTTCCCGGGACAGGACTCCCGAAAAACTGTTTTTT.

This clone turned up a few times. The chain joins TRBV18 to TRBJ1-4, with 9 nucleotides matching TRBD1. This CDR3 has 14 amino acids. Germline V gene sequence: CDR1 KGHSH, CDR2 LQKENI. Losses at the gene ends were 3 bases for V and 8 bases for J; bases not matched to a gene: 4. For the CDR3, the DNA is TGTGCCAGCTCACCGGGACAGGGTTGGGAAAAACTGTTTTTT. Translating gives CASSPGQGWEKLFF.

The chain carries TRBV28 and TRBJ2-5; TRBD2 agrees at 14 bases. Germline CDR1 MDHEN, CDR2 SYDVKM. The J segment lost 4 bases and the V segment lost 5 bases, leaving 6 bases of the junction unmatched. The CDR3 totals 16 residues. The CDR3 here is CASSAPGLAGAETQYF. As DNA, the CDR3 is TGTGCCAGCAGTGCTCCGGGACTAGCGGGGGCAGAGACCCAGTACTTC. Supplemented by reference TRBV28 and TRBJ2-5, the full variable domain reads DVKVTQSSRYLVKRTGEKVFLECVQDMDHENMFWYRQDPGLGLRLIYFSYDVKMKEKGDIPEGYSVSREKKERFSLILESASTNQTSMYLCASSAPGLAGAETQYFGPGTRLLVL.

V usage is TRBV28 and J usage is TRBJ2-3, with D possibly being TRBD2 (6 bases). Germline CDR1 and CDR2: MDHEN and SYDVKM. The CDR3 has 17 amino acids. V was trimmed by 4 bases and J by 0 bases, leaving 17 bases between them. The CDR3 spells CASSSPAGRGSTDTQYF. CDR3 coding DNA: TGTGCCAGCAGTTCCCCGGCGGGGCGGGGAAGCACAGATACGCAGTATTTT.

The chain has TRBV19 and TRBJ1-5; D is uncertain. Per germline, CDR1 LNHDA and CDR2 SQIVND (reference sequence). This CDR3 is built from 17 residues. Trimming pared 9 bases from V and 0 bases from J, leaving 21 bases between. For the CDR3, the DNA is TGTGCCAGCGTTGATGTAGCCAGAATATATAGCAATCAGCCCCAGCATTTT. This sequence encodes CASVDVARIYSNQPQHF.

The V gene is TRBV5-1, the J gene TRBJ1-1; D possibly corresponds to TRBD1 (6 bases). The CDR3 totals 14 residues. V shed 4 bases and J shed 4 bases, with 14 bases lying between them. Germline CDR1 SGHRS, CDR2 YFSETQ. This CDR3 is CASSQGSLSTEAFF. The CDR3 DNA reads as TGCGCCAGCAGCCAGGGGAGTCTGAGCACTGAAGCTTTCTTT.

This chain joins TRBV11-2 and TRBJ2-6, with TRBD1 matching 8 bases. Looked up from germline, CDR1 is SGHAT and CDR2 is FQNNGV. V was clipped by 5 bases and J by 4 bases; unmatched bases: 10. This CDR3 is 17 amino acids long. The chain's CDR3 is CASSHYRGASGANVLTF. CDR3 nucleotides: TGTGCCAGCAGCCATTACAGGGGGGCGAGCGGGGCCAACGTCCTGACTTTC. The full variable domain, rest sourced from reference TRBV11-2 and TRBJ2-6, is EAGVAQSPRYKIIEKRQSVAFWCNPISGHATLYWYQQILGQGPKLLIQFQNNGVVDDSQLPKDRFSAERLKGVDSTLKIQPAKLEDSAVYLCASSHYRGASGANVLTFGAGSRLTVL.

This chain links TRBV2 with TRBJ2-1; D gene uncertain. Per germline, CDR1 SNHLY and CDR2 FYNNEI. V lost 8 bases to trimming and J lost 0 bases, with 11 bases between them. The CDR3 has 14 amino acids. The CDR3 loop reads CASFSLSSYNEQFF. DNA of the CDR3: TGTGCCAGCTTTAGTCTGAGCTCCTACAATGAGCAGTTCTTC.

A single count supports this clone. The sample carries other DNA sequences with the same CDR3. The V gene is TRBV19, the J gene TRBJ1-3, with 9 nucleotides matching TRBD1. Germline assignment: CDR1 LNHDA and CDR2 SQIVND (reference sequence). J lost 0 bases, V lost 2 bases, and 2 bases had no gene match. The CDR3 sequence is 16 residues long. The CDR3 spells CASSITGQGSGNTIYF. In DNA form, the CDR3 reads TGTGCCAGTAGTATAACGGGACAGGGCTCTGGAAACACCATATATTTT.

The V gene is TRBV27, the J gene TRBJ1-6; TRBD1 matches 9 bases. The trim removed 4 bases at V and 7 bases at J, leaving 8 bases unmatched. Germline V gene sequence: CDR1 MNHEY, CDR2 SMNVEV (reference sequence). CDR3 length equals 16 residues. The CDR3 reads CASSSLDRGNNSPLHF. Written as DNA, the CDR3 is TGTGCCAGCAGTTCTTTAGACAGGGGGAACAATTCACCCCTCCACTTT.

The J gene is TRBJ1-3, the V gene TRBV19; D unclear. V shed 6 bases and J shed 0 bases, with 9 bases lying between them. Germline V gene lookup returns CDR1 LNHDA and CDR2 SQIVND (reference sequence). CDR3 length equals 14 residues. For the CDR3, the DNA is TGTGCCAGTAGGGACGGACTCTCTGGAAACACCATATATTTT. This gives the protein CASRDGLSGNTIYF.

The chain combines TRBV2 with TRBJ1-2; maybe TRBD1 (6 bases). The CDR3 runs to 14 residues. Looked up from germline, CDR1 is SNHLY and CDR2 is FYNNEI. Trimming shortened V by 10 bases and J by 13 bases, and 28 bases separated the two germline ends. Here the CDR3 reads CATYEQGRTVKSTF. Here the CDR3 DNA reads TGTGCCACTTACGAACAGGGAAGAACTGTGAAGAGCACCTTC.